Below are 25 T cell receptor beta chains sequenced from a single sample in a study of spatial heterogeneity in lung cancer. This sample's time point: sample taken at primary tumor resection. Whole-study results and caveats: Higher tumor mutation counts went along with higher counts of expanded intratumoral alpha and beta TCRs.

Antigens of these TCRs are unknown. TCRdb re-derived calls from the 5' RACE reads in MiXCR, one entry per CDR3 protein. This table holds roughly 3,500 distinct CDR3 sequences, 8% found once. The sample in question was lung tumor tissue, obtained at surgery. The receptor set was obtained from a male donor with early-stage non-small cell lung cancer.

This clonotype qualifies as medium-sized. The CDR3 coding sequence is TGTGCCAGCAGTTTAAGGGGCCCAACAGGGGGCGAAAACTATGGCTACACCTTC. This sequence encodes CASSLRGPTGGENYGYTF. The chain couples TRBV27 to TRBJ1-2; 9 nucleotides agree with TRBD1. Germline V gene data show CDR1 as MNHEY and CDR2 as SMNVEV (reference sequence). The CDR3 is 18 amino acids. V shed 2 bases, J shed 2 bases, and the junction held 12 bases outside the gene matches.

The gene calls are TRBV20-1 and TRBJ1-2; 11 bases are shared with TRBD1. Germline V lookup: CDR1 DFQATT, CDR2 SNEGSKA (reference sequence). The CDR3 spans 12 residues. Here the CDR3 reads CSGGQGDYGYTF. The DNA of the CDR3 is TGCAGCGGGGGACAGGGGGACTATGGCTACACCTTC.

In its sample, this clonotype was seen many times. The V gene is TRBV4-3, the J gene TRBJ1-6; D possibly corresponds to TRBD1 (6 bases). Deletions cut 1 base from V and 5 bases from J, with 9 bases between. This CDR3 comprises 15 residues. In germline, CDR1 is LGHNA, CDR2 YSLEER. CDR3 amino acids: CASSQVRQDNSPLHF. In DNA form, the CDR3 reads TGCGCCAGCAGCCAAGTTAGACAGGATAATTCACCCCTCCACTTT.

This clonotype is categorized as medium-sized (0.01 to 0.1%). V and J are TRBV7-9 and TRBJ1-2; 9 nucleotides line up with TRBD1. Germline trimming cut 1 base from V and 4 bases from J; bases unmatched to any gene: 7. From germline, CDR1 is SEHNR and CDR2 FQNEAQ (reference sequence). CDR3 length: 16 amino acids. CDR3 amino acids: CASSLVWDRDVYGYTF. The CDR3 nucleotides read TGTGCCAGCAGCTTAGTATGGGACAGGGATGTCTATGGCTACACCTTC.

This clonotype is labeled medium-sized. The chain recombines TRBV20-1 with TRBJ1-2; tentative D call: TRBD1 (5 bases). Germline lookup yields CDR1 DFQATT and CDR2 SNEGSKA (reference sequence). V lost 3 bases, J lost 2 bases, and 7 bases lay in between. The CDR3 is made up of 12 amino acids. The CDR3 DNA reads as TGCAGTGCTAGGGGACCGAACTATGGCTACACCTTC. Its protein product is CSARGPNYGYTF.

This clonotype is labeled medium-sized. This rearrangement joins TRBV28 to TRBJ2-7; tentatively, D is TRBD1 (5 bases). Germline V gene sequence: CDR1 MDHEN, CDR2 SYDVKM. Between the trimmed V and J ends, which lost 6 bases and 7 bases, there was a span of 16 bases. The CDR3 is 13 amino acids. The CDR3 loop reads CASRIPAGREQYF. The DNA of the CDR3 is TGTGCCAGCAGAATCCCCGCAGGGCGGGAGCAGTACTTC.

Within the sample, this clonotype is medium-sized. The rearrangement uses TRBV6-5 and TRBJ1-2, with a possible D match to TRBD1 (5 bases). The length of the CDR3 is 14 residues. Germline CDR1 is MNHEY and CDR2 is SVGAGI. V was cut by 8 bases and J by 4 bases, with 17 bases left in between. CDR3 DNA sequence: TGTGCCAGCCGTTTCGGGACCGATACCTATGGCTACACCTTC. Translating it yields CASRFGTDTYGYTF.

In its sample, this clonotype ranks as large. V and J are TRBV2 and TRBJ2-2; D is unresolved. CDR1 is SNHLY, CDR2 FYNNEI, per germline. Trimming took off 3 bases at V and 4 bases at J, with 9 bases between the two ends. The CDR3 extends over 14 amino acids. CDR3 nucleotide sequence: TGTGCCAGCAGTGATAGGTTGGGCACCGGGGAGCTGTTTTTT. The encoded protein is CASSDRLGTGELFF.

This clonotype rates as medium-sized. V gene TRBV12-3 or TRBV12-4 combines with J gene TRBJ1-5; 7 nucleotides align to TRBD1. The CDR3 spans 20 residues. V dropped 1 base and J dropped 0; count of bases not matched to a gene: 15. The CDR3 DNA reads as TGTGCCAGCAGTTTAGAACCCCCGGGACAGAGTTTTTATAGCAATCAGCCCCAGCATTTT. Amino acids: CASSLEPPGQSFYSNQPQHF.

By proportion, this clonotype is medium-sized. CDR3 in DNA: TGCAGTGCCGAGAGAGAAAAACTGTTTTTT. Residues: CSAEREKLFF. The chain is built from TRBV20-1 and TRBJ1-4; D is uncertain. Germline V gene data show CDR1 as DFQATT and CDR2 as SNEGSKA (reference sequence). The CDR3 consists of 10 residues. Trimming took 6 bases from V and 8 from J, leaving 7 bases between them.

This clonotype was detected a few times. This chain uses TRBV28 with TRBJ1-6; weak D call: TRBD1 (6 bases). Germline V lookup: CDR1 MDHEN, CDR2 SYDVKM. The V end was cut by 7 bases, the J end by 7 bases, with 8 bases between. The CDR3 sequence is 12 residues long. The CDR3 sequence is CASIGGNSPLHF. The CDR3 DNA sequence: TGTGCCAGCATAGGGGGGAATTCACCCCTCCACTTT.

In this sample, this clonotype turned up many times. V usage is TRBV6-2 or TRBV6-3 and J usage is TRBJ1-1; no reliable D call. Germline V gene data show CDR1 as MNHEY and CDR2 as SVGEGT. The V end lost 0 bases, the J end lost 4 bases, and 12 bases lay between the germline ends. The CDR3 runs 15 residues. The CDR3 loop reads CASSYSKGGSTEAFF. CDR3 sequence (DNA): TGTGCCAGCAGTTACTCGAAAGGAGGGTCCACTGAAGCTTTCTTT.

This clonotype is medium-sized by share. This rearrangement joins TRBV3-1 to TRBJ2-3; D is unclear. V lost 4 bases and J lost 4, with 6 bases in between. This CDR3 has 12 amino acids. Germline CDR1 is LGHDT and CDR2 is YNNKEL (reference sequence). The CDR3 coding sequence is TGTGCCAGCAGCCTCGGACCAGATACGCAGTATTTT. Translating gives CASSLGPDTQYF.

This clonotype is medium-sized within its sample. The chain joins TRBV29-1 to TRBJ2-2, with D perhaps matching TRBD2 (6 bases). Germline CDR1 is SQVTM and CDR2 is ANQGSEA. V was cut by 3 bases and J by 6 bases, with 11 bases left in between. The length of the CDR3 is 13 residues. CDR3: CSVDLSGAGELFF. CDR3 nucleotide sequence: TGCAGCGTTGATCTCTCGGGGGCCGGGGAGCTGTTTTTT.

V and J are TRBV14 and TRBJ1-2; maybe TRBD1 (5 bases). The CDR3 is 14 amino acids. In germline, CDR1 is SGHDN, CDR2 FVKESK. V dropped 1 base and J dropped 4 bases, with 10 bases sitting between them. CDR3 in DNA: TGTGCCAGCAGCCAAGGGGGACCAGGCTATGGCTACACCTTC. Translated: CASSQGGPGYGYTF.

This clonotype rates as medium-sized. The chain combines TRBV5-5 with TRBJ2-2, with 10 bases identical to TRBD2. Germline assignment: CDR1 SGHKS and CDR2 YYEKEE (reference sequence). CDR3 length: 18 amino acids. Trimming removed 2 bases from V and 4 bases from J; junction bases left unmatched: 11. This CDR3 is CASSLSLAGAPGTGELFF. The CDR3 nucleotides are TGTGCCAGCAGCTTAAGTCTAGCGGGGGCCCCGGGCACCGGGGAGCTGTTTTTT.

By its share, this clonotype is medium-sized (0.01 to 0.1%). The chain combines TRBV5-1 with TRBJ2-5; 10 bases are a match to TRBD1. CDR1 is SGHRS, CDR2 YFSETQ, per germline. V lost 1 base, J lost 0 bases, and 3 bases stayed unmatched. This CDR3 comprises 16 residues. The CDR3 DNA reads TGCGCCAGCAGCTTGTGGGGACAGGGGAACCAAGAGACCCAGTACTTC. Its translation is CASSLWGQGNQETQYF.

This clonotype is labeled large (0.1 to 1%). J is TRBJ2-1 and V is TRBV29-1; 10 bases map to TRBD2. The length of the CDR3 is 14 residues. Trimming removed 6 bases from V and 4 bases from J; junction bases left unmatched: 6. Germline loops: CDR1 SQVTM, CDR2 ANQGSEA. DNA for the CDR3: TGCAGCGTGTCCGGGACTAGCGTTTACAATGAGCAGTTCTTC. This codes for CSVSGTSVYNEQFF.

This clonotype has at least ten counts. The chain carries TRBV30 and TRBJ2-7, with a tentative D call TRBD1 (5 bases). CDR1 and CDR2 (germline): GTSNPN, SVGIG (reference sequence). The CDR3 has 11 amino acids. Trimming pared 2 bases from V and 7 bases from J, leaving 9 bases between. The CDR3 nucleotides read TGTGCCTGGAGTCTGGGGCGGGAGCAGTACTTC. Translation: CAWSLGREQYF.

Within the sample, this clonotype is medium-sized. The chain's CDR3 is CASSIRLAGADNEQFF. The DNA of the CDR3 is TGTGCCAGTAGTATCCGACTAGCGGGGGCCGACAATGAGCAGTTCTTC. V usage is TRBV19 and J usage is TRBJ2-1; TRBD2 matches at 12 bases. The length of the CDR3 is 16 residues. Germline-derived CDR1 and CDR2 are LNHDA and SQIVND (reference sequence). V was clipped by 3 bases and J by 5 bases; unmatched bases: 5.

This clonotype is medium-sized in the sample. The V call is TRBV7-8, the J call TRBJ1-4; unclear D gene. The germline V gene has CDR1 SGHVS and CDR2 FQNEAQ. V lost 1 base, J lost 0 bases, and 9 bases lay in between. The CDR3 is 16 amino acids. The CDR3: CASSLEGVATNEKLFF. The CDR3 coding sequence is TGTGCCAGCAGCTTAGAAGGAGTTGCAACTAATGAAAAACTGTTTTTT.

This clonotype is medium-sized. This rearrangement joins TRBV11-2 to TRBJ1-1; weak D call: TRBD1 (6 bases). The germline gives CDR1 SGHAT, CDR2 FQNNGV. V lost 2 bases, J lost 5 bases, and 21 bases lay in between. This CDR3 comprises 17 residues. The CDR3 loop reads CASSLTPRMGARTEAFF. The CDR3 nucleotides read TGTGCCAGCAGCTTAACACCCCGAATGGGGGCAAGGACTGAAGCTTTCTTT.

By share of the sample, this clonotype is medium-sized (0.01 to 0.1%). This sequence joins TRBV3-1 and TRBJ2-5; unclear D gene. Trimming pared 3 bases from V and 5 bases from J, leaving 7 bases between. Looked up from germline, CDR1 is LGHDT and CDR2 is YNNKEL (reference sequence). This CDR3 is 12 amino acids long. The DNA for the CDR3 is TGTGCCAGCAGCCAGAATTTTGAGACCCAGTACTTC. Its translation: CASSQNFETQYF.

By sample fraction, this clonotype is medium-sized. The CDR3 sequence: CASSPRGGFNSPLHF. CDR3 DNA sequence: TGTGCCAGCAGCCCCCGCGGAGGGTTTAATTCACCCCTCCACTTT. The rearrangement joins TRBV12-3 or TRBV12-4 to TRBJ1-6; the D is unclear. This CDR3 is 15 amino acids long. Trimming took off 6 bases at V and 6 bases at J, with 15 bases between the two ends.

In this sample, this clonotype turned up many times. For the CDR3, the DNA is TGTGCCAGCAGCCAAGGTTTGGTCGAGACTGCCGCCTACAATGAGCAGTTCTTC. It yields the protein CASSQGLVETAAYNEQFF. The chain carries TRBV3-1 and TRBJ2-1; D gene ambiguous. This CDR3 region has 18 residues. Germline V lookup: CDR1 LGHDT, CDR2 YNNKEL (reference sequence). The ends were cut back, 1 base at V and 2 bases at J, with 18 bases in the middle.